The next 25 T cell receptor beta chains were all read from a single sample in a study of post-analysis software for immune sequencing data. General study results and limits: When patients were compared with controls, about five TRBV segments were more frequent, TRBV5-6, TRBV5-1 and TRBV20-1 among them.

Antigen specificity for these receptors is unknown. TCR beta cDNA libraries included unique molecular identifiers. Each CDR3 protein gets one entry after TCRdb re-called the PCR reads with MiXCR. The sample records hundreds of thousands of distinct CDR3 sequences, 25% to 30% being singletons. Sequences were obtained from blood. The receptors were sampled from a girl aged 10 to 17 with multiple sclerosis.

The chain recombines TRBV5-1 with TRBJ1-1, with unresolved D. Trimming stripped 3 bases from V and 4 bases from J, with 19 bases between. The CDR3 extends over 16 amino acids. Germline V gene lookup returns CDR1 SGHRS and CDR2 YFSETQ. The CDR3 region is CASSSEATAVATEAFF. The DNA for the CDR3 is TGCGCCAGCAGCTCAGAGGCGACGGCGGTCGCCACTGAAGCTTTCTTT. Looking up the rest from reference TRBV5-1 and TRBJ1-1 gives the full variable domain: KAGVTQTPRYLIKTRGQQVTLSCSPISGHRSVSWYQQTPGQGLQFLFEYFSETQRNKGNFPGRFSGRQFSNSRSEMNVSTLELGDSALYLCASSSEATAVATEAFFGQGTRLTVV.

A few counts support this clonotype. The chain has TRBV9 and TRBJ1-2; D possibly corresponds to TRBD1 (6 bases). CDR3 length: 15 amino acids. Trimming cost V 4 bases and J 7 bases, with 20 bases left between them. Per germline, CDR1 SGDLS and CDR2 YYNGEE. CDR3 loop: CASSPSDRFVGGYTF. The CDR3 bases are TGTGCCAGCAGCCCCTCAGACAGGTTTGTGGGTGGCTACACCTTC.

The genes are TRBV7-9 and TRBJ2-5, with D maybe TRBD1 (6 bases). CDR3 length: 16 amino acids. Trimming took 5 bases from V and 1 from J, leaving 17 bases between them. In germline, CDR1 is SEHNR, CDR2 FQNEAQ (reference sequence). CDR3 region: CASSPRDTSAQETQYF. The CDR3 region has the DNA TGTGCCAGCAGCCCTCGGGACACCTCGGCCCAAGAGACCCAGTACTTC. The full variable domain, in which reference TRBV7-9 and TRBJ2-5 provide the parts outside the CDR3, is DTGVSQNPRHKITKRGQNVTFRCDPISEHNRLYWYRQTLGQGPEFLTYFQNEAQLEKSRLLSDRFSAERPKGSFSTLEIQRTEQGDSAMYLCASSPRDTSAQETQYFGPGTRLLVL.

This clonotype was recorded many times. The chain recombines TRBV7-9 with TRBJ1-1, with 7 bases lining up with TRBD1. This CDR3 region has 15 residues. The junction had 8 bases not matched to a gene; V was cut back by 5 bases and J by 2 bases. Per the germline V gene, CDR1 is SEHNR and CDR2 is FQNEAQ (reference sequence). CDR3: CASSQWDSPNTEAFF. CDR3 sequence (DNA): TGTGCCAGCAGCCAGTGGGACAGCCCTAACACTGAAGCTTTCTTT.

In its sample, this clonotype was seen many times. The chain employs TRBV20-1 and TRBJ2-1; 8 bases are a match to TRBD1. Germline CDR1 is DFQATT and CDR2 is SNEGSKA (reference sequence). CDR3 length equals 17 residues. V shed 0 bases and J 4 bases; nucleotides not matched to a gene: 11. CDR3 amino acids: CSARDAQGVPHYNEQFF. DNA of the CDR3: TGCAGTGCTAGAGACGCACAGGGGGTTCCGCATTACAATGAGCAGTTCTTC.

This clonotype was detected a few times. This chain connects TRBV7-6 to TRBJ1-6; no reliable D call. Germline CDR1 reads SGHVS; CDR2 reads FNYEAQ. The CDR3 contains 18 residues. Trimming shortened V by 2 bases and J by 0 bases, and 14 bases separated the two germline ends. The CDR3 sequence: CASSLSPPGYSYNSPLHF. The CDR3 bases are TGTGCCAGCAGCTTATCCCCCCCCGGCTACTCCTATAATTCACCCCTCCACTTT.

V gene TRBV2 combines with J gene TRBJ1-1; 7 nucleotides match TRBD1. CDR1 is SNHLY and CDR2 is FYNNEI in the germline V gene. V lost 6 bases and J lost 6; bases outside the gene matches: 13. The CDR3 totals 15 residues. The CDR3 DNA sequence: TGTGCCAGCAGATTATCGACAGGGATTTGGGCTGAAGCTTTCTTT. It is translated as CASRLSTGIWAEAFF.

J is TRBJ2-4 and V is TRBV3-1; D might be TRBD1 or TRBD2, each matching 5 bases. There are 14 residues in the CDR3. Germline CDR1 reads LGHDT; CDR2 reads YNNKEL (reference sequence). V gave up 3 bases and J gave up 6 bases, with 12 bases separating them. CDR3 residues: CASSQGGTGNIQYF. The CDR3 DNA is TGTGCCAGCAGCCAGGGTGGGACGGGAAACATTCAGTACTTC. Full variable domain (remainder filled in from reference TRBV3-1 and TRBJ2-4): DTAVSQTPKYLVTQMGNDKSIKCEQNLGHDTMYWYKQDSKKFLKIMFSYNNKELIINETVPNRFSPKSPDKAHLNLHINSLELGDSAVYFCASSQGGTGNIQYFGAGTRLSVL.

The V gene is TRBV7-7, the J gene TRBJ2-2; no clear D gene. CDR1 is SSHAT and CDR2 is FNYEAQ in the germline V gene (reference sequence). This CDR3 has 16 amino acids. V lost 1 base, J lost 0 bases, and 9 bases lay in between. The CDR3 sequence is CASSLEGSANTGELFF. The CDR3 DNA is TGTGCCAGCAGCTTAGAGGGCAGCGCGAACACCGGGGAGCTGTTTTTT.

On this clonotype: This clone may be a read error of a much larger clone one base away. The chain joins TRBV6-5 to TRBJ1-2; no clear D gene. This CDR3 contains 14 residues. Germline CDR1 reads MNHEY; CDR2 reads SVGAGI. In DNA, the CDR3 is TGTGCCTGCAGTTACATACGGGGAGATGGTGGCTACACCTTC. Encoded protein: CACSYIRGDGGYTF.

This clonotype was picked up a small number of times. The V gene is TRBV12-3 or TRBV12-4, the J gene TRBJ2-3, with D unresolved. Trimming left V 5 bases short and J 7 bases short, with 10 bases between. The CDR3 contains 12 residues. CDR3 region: CASSESSHTQYF. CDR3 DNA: TGTGCCAGCAGTGAGTCGAGCCATACGCAGTATTTT.

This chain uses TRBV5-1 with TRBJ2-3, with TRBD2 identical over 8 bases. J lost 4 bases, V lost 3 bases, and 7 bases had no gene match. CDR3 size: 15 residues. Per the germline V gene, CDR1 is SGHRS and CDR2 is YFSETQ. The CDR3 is CASSSLAGNPDTQYF. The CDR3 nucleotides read TGCGCCAGCAGCTCCTTAGCGGGGAACCCAGATACGCAGTATTTT.

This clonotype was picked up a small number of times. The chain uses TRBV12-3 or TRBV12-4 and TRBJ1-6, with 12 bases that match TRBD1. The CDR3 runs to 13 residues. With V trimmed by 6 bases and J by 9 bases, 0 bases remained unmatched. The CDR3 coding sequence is TGTGCCAGCAGGGGACAGGGGGCTTCACCCCTCCACTTT. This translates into CASRGQGASPLHF.

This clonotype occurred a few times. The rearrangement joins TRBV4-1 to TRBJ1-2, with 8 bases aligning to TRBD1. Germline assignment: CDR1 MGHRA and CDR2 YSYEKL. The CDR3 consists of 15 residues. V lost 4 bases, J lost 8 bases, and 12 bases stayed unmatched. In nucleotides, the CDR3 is TGCGCCAGCAGCCTCGGACAGGGTCCCTCGAGGGGCTACACCTTC. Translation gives CASSLGQGPSRGYTF.

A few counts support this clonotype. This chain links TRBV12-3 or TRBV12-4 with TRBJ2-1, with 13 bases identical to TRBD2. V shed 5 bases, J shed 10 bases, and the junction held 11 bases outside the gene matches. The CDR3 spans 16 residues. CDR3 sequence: CASSTSGLAGVREQFF. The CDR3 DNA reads TGTGCCAGCAGTACCAGCGGACTAGCGGGAGTAAGGGAGCAGTTCTTC.

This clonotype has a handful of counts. For the CDR3, the DNA is TGTGCCAGCAGCTTGGGACTAGCGGGAGTAGGGTACGAGCAGTACTTC. The encoded protein is CASSLGLAGVGYEQYF. This chain links TRBV7-8 with TRBJ2-1; 14 nucleotides match TRBD2. The J call may not be correct, given that the DNA end is closer to TRBJ2-7. The CDR3 has 16 residues. In germline, CDR1 is SGHVS, CDR2 FQNEAQ.

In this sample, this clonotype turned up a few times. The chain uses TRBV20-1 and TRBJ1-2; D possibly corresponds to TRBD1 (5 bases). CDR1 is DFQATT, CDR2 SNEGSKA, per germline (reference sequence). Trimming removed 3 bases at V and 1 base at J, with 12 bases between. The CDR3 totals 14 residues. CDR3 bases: TGCAGTGCTAGTGGGTCAGGGCGTAACTATGGCTACACCTTC. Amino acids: CSASGSGRNYGYTF.

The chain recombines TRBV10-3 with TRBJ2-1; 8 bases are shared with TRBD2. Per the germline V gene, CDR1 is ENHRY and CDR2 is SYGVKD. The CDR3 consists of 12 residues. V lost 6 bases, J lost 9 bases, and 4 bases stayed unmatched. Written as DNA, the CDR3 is TGTGCCATCAGCCGACTAGCGAGTGAGCAGTTCTTC. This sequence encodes CAISRLASEQFF.

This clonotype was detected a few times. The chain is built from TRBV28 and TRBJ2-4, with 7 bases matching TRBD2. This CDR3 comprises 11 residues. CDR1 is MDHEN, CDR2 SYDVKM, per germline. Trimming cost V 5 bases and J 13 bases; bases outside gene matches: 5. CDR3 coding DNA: TGTGCCAGCAGTCGGGACTACGCCCAGTACTTC. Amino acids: CASSRDYAQYF. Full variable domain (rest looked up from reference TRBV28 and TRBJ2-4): DVKVTQSSRYLVKRTGEKVFLECVQDMDHENMFWYRQDPGLGLRLIYFSYDVKMKEKGDIPEGYSVSREKKERFSLILESASTNQTSMYLCASSRDYAQYFGAGTRLSVL.

Here the CDR3 DNA reads TGCAGTGCTAGTAAGACTAGCCATACCACAGATACGCAGTATTTT. Residues: CSASKTSHTTDTQYF. The chain uses TRBV20-1 and TRBJ2-3; 7 positions match TRBD2. The germline V gene encodes CDR1 DFQATT and CDR2 SNEGSKA (reference sequence). V was clipped by 3 bases and J by 2 bases; unmatched bases: 8. The CDR3 totals 15 residues.

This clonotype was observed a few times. The CDR3 reads CSARGERGGLETQYF. The CDR3 nucleotides are TGCAGTGCTAGAGGGGAGCGGGGGGGCCTAGAGACCCAGTACTTC. The rearrangement joins TRBV20-1 to TRBJ2-5; 10 bases are a match to TRBD2. Trimming cost V 1 base and J 4 bases; bases outside gene matches: 6. The CDR3 totals 15 residues. Germline lookup yields CDR1 DFQATT and CDR2 SNEGSKA (reference sequence).

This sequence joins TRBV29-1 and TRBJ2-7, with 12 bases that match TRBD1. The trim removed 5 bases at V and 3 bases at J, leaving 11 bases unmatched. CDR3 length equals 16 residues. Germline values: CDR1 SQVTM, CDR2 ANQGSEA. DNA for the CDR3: TGCAGCGTTTCATACCGCGGGACAGGGGGCTGCTACGAGCAGTACTTC. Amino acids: CSVSYRGTGGCYEQYF.

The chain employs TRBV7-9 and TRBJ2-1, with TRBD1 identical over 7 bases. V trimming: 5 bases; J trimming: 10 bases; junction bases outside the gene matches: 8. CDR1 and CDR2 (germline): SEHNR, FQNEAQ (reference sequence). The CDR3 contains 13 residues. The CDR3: CASSATGVGEQFF. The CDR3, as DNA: TGTGCCAGCAGCGCTACAGGGGTTGGGGAGCAGTTCTTC.

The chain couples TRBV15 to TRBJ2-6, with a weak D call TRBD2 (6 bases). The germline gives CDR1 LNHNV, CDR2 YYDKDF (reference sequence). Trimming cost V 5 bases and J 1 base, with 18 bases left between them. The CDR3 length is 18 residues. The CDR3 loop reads CATSWGRDSESGANVLTF. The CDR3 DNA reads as TGTGCCACCAGCTGGGGCCGGGACTCTGAGTCTGGGGCCAACGTCCTGACTTTC. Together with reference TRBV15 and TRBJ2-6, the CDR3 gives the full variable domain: DAMVIQNPRYQVTQFGKPVTLSCSQTLNHNVMYWYQQKSSQAPKLLFHYYDKDFNNEADTPDNFQSRRPNTSFCFLDIRSPGLGDTAMYLCATSWGRDSESGANVLTFGAGSRLTVL.

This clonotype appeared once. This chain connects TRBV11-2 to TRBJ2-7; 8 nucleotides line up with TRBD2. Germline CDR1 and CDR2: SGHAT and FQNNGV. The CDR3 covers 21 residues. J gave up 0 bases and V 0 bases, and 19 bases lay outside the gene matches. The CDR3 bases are TGTGCCAGCAGCTTAGAAGGGGGTTGGACCGAACTAGCGGTAGACTCCTACGAGCAGTACTTC. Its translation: CASSLEGGWTELAVDSYEQYF.